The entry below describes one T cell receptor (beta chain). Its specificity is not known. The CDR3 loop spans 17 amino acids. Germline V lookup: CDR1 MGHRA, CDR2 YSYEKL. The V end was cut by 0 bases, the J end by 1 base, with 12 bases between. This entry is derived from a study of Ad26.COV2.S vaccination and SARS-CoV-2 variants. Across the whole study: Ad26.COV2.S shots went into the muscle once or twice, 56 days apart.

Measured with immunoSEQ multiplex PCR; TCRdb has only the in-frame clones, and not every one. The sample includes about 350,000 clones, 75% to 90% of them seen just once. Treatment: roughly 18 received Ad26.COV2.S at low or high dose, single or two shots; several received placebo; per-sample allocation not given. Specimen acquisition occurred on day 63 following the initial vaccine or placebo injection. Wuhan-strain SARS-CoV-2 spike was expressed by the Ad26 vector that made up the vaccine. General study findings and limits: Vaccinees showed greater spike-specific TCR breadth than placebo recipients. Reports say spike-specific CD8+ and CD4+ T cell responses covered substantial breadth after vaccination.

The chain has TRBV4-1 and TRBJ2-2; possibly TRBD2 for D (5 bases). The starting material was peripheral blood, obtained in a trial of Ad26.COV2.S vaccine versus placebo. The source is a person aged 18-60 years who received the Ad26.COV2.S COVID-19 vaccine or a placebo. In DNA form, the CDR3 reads TGCGCCAGCAGCCAAGATACGGGGAACGAGAACACCGGGGAGCTGTTTTTT. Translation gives CASSQDTGNENTGELFF.